The clone carrying this T cell receptor (beta chain) was seen a few times. V shed 3 bases and J shed 4 bases, with 4 bases lying between them. The CDR3 has 11 amino acids. Germline assignment: CDR1 DFQATT and CDR2 SNEGSKA (reference sequence). TCRdb analysed the RT-PCR reads with MiXCR anew, one entry per CDR3 protein. This table holds 650,000 to 800,000 distinct CDR3 sequences, approximately 15% found once. The sequenced material came from memory CD4+ T cells from blood. The receptor's source is a female donor in good health, serving as a healthy control. V gene TRBV20-1 combines with J gene TRBJ2-1; no definite D call. CDR3 nucleotides: TGCAGTGCTAGCCGGTACAATGAGCAGTTCTTC. Translation: CSASRYNEQFF.